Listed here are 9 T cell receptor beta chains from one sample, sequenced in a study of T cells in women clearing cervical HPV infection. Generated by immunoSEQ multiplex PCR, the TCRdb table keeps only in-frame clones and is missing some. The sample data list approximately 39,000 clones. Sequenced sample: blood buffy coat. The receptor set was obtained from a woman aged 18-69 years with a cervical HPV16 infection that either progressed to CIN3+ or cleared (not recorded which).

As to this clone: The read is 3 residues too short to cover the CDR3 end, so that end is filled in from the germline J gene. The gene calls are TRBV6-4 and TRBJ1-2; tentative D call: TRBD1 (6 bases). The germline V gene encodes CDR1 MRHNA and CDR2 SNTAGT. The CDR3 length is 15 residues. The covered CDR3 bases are TGTGCCAGCAGTGTTGAACAGGGCGATTTTGGAGGC. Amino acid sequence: CASSVEQGDFGG. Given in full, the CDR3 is CASSVEQGDFGGYTF.

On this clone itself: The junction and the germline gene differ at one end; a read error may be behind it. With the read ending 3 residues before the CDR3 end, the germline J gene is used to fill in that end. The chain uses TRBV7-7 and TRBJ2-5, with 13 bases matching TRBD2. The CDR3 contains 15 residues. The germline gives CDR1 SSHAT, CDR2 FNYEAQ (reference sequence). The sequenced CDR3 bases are TGTGCTAGCAGCCAGGGACTAGCGGGGCGAGAGACC. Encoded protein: CASSQGLAGRET. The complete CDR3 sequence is CASSQGLAGRETQYF.

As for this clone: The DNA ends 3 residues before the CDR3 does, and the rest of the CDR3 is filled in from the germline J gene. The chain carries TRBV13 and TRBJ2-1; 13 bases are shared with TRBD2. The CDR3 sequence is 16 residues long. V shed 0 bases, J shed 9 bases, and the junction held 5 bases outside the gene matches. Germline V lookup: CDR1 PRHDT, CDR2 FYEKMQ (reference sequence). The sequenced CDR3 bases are TGTGCCAGCAGCTTAGGCACTAGCGGGGGGGCCGGTGAG. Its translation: CASSLGTSGGAGE. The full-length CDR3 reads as CASSLGTSGGAGEQFF. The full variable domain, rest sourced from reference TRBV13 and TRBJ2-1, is AAGVIQSPRHLIKEKRETATLKCYPIPRHDTVYWYQQGPGQDPQFLISFYEKMQSDKGSIPDRFSAQQFSDYHSELNMSSLELGDSALYFCASSLGTSGGAGEQFFGPGTRLTVL.

The CDR3 sequence is CASSSPDRSLYSNQPQHF. The sequenced CDR3 bases are TGTGCCAGCAGCTCCCCAGACCGTAGCCTTTATAGCAATCAGCCC. This chain links TRBV7-3 with TRBJ1-5; D is unresolved. The read finishes 3 residues shy of the CDR3 end, and the germline J gene is used to complete it. The CDR3 is 18 residues long. V was clipped by 4 bases and J by 0 bases, with 19 bases between them. CDR1 is SGHTA and CDR2 is FQGTGA in the germline V gene.

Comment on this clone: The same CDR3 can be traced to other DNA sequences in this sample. The covered CDR3 bases are TGTGCCAGCAGCACGAAGCGGGGGTTGTTGTACGAG. Amino acids: CASSTKRGLLYE. The entire CDR3 sequence reads CASSTKRGLLYEQYF. The V call is TRBV7-8, the J call TRBJ2-7, with TRBD2 matching over 8 bases. The read ends 3 residues early relative to the CDR3; the germline J gene fills the gap. Germline V gene lookup returns CDR1 SGHVS and CDR2 FQNEAQ. Losses at the gene ends were 5 bases for V and 4 bases for J; bases not matched to a gene: 10. This CDR3 region has 15 residues.

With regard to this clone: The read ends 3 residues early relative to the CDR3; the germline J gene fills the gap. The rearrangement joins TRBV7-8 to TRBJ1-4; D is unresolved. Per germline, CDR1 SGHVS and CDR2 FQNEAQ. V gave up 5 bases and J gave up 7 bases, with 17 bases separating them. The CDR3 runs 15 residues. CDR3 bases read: TGTGCCAGCAGCGCCCACCGCGGGGTTGGTGAAAAA. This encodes CASSAHRGVGEK. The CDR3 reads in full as CASSAHRGVGEKLFF.

The sequenced CDR3 bases are TGTGCCAGCAGCTTAGAGGGGACAGGGGGAAACACC. Encoded protein: CASSLEGTGGNT. The whole CDR3 sequence is CASSLEGTGGNTYTF. This rearrangement joins TRBV7-6 to TRBJ1-2; 11 bases agree with TRBD1. The read ends 3 residues before the CDR3 terminus; that terminus is restored from the germline J gene. Germline V gene lookup returns CDR1 SGHVS and CDR2 FNYEAQ. The CDR3 totals 15 residues. The full variable domain, rest sourced from reference TRBV7-6 and TRBJ1-2, is GAGVSQSPRYKVTKRGQDVALRCDPISGHVSLYWYRQALGQGPEFLTYFNYEAQQDKSGLPNDRFSAERPEGSISTLTIQRTEQRDSAMYRCASSLEGTGGNTYTFGSGTRLTVV.

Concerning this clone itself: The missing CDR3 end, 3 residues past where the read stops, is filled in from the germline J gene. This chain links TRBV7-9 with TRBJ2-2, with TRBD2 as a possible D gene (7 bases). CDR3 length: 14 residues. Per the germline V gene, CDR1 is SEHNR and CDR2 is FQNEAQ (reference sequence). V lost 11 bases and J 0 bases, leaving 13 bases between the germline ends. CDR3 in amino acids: CAVRRGPNTGELFF. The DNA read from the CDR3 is TGTGCCGTGAGGCGGGGGCCGAACACCGGGGAG.

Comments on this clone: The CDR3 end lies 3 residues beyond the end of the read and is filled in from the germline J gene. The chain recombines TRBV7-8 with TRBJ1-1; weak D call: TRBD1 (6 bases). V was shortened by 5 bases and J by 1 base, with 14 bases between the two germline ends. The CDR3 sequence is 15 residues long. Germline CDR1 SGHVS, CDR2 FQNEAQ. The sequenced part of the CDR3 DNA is TGTGCCAGCAGCACCCAGACAGGCGGGAACACTGAA. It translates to CASSTQTGGNTE. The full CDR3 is CASSTQTGGNTEAFF.